The 12 T cell receptor beta chains given below trace back to one sample, sequenced in a study of blood T cell repertoires in COVID-19. Here immunoSEQ multiplex PCR was the method, and the copy in TCRdb shows in-frame clones only, minus some. The profile covers 200,000 to 250,000 clones, with about nine tenths appearing a single time and 1.9% taken by the ten largest. Specimen: PBMCs or T cells enriched from blood (not recorded which). The receptors come from a woman between 18 and 29 years old who had recovered from COVID-19.

The chain uses TRBV19 and TRBJ1-2, with 8 nucleotides matching TRBD1. The V and J ends lost 6 bases and 6 bases, in that order; junction bases with no gene match: 12. Germline loops: CDR1 LNHDA, CDR2 SQIVND (reference sequence). This CDR3 spans 15 amino acids. CDR3 coding DNA: TGTGCCAGTAGGCCCGGGACAGGAGTGTTTGATGGCTACACCTTC. This codes for CASRPGTGVFDGYTF.

The chain combines TRBV9 with TRBJ2-5; 11 nucleotides agree with TRBD2. The CDR3 is made up of 15 amino acids. The germline V gene encodes CDR1 SGDLS and CDR2 YYNGEE. V gave up 4 bases and J gave up 1 base; unmatched junction bases: 3. This CDR3 is CASSPGLAVQETQYF. The CDR3 nucleotides are TGTGCCAGCAGCCCGGGACTAGCGGTCCAAGAGACCCAGTACTTC. The full variable domain, completed using reference TRBV9 and TRBJ2-5, is DSGVTQTPKHLITATGQRVTLRCSPRSGDLSVYWYQQSLDQGLQFLIQYYNGEERAKGNILERFSAQQFPDLHSELNLSSLELGDSALYFCASSPGLAVQETQYFGPGTRLLVL.

The J gene is TRBJ1-4, the V gene TRBV5-1; D not resolved. The V end was cut by 0 bases, the J end by 2 bases, with 8 bases between. CDR1 is SGHRS and CDR2 is YFSETQ in the germline V gene. There are 15 residues in the CDR3. CDR3 in amino acids: CASSLVPVTNEKLFF. The CDR3 nucleotides read TGCGCCAGCAGCTTGGTTCCGGTTACTAATGAAAAACTGTTTTTT.

V gene TRBV18 combines with J gene TRBJ1-1, with a tentative D call TRBD1 (5 bases). Trimming took off 2 bases at V and 0 bases at J, with 16 bases between the two ends. Germline-derived CDR1 and CDR2 are KGHSH and LQKENI. This CDR3 is 17 amino acids long. For the CDR3, the DNA is TGTGCCAGCTCACCATCCGTCGGGGGACGGATGAACACTGAAGCTTTCTTT. This sequence encodes CASSPSVGGRMNTEAFF. Full variable domain (outside the CDR3, taken from reference TRBV18 and TRBJ1-1): NAGVMQNPRHLVRRRGQEARLRCSPMKGHSHVYWYRQLPEEGLKFMVYLQKENIIDESGMPKERFSAEFPKEGPSILRIQQVVRGDSAAYFCASSPSVGGRMNTEAFFGQGTRLTVV.

V and J are TRBV2 and TRBJ1-2; D is undetermined. The CDR3 spans 11 residues. Germline assignment: CDR1 SNHLY and CDR2 FYNNEI. Trimming removed 10 bases from V and 2 bases from J, with 8 bases in between. The chain's CDR3 is CANSANYGYTF. CDR3 nucleotide sequence: TGTGCCAACTCAGCGAACTATGGCTACACCTTC.

The chain joins TRBV29-1 to TRBJ2-5, with D hard to call. Trimming cost V 7 bases and J 0 bases, with 9 bases left between them. Germline V gives CDR1 SQVTM, CDR2 ANQGSEA. The CDR3 spans 12 residues. CDR3 sequence: CSATRNQETQYF. The CDR3 DNA sequence: TGCAGCGCGACCAGGAACCAAGAGACCCAGTACTTC. Using reference TRBV29-1 and TRBJ2-5 for the parts outside the CDR3, the full variable domain is SAVISQKPSRDICQRGTSLTIQCQVDSQVTMMFWYRQQPGQSLTLIATANQGSEATYESGFVIDKFPISRPNLTFSTLTVSNMSPEDSSIYLCSATRNQETQYFGPGTRLLVL.

The chain recombines TRBV28 with TRBJ1-6; perhaps TRBD1 as D (5 bases). CDR3 length equals 13 residues. V lost 6 bases and J lost 10, with 13 bases in between. The germline V gene encodes CDR1 MDHEN and CDR2 SYDVKM. In DNA, the CDR3 is TGTGCCAGCAGCCTTCGACAGTACTCACCCCTCCACTTT. Residues: CASSLRQYSPLHF.

This clone came up once. The chain carries TRBV4-1 and TRBJ1-1, with D perhaps matching TRBD1 (5 bases). CDR3 length equals 15 residues. Trimming pared 4 bases from V and 1 base from J, leaving 13 bases between. Looked up from germline, CDR1 is MGHRA and CDR2 is YSYEKL. Here the CDR3 reads CASSPPIGGNTEAFF. CDR3 in DNA: TGCGCCAGCAGCCCGCCTATCGGGGGGAACACTGAAGCTTTCTTT.

This chain uses TRBV6-5 with TRBJ1-2; the D gene is possibly TRBD1 (6 bases). This CDR3 is 15 amino acids long. The V end was cut by 4 bases, the J end by 2 bases, with 14 bases between. Germline CDR1 and CDR2: MNHEY and SVGAGI. The CDR3 reads CASSSPVRGNYGYTF. In DNA, the CDR3 is TGTGCCAGCAGTTCCCCTGTAAGGGGGAACTATGGCTACACCTTC.

The chain carries TRBV5-1 and TRBJ2-3, with 13 positions matching TRBD2. This CDR3 contains 16 residues. Germline CDR1 is SGHRS and CDR2 is YFSETQ. After removal of 3 bases from V and 7 bases from J, the junction contained 8 bases not matched to a gene. This CDR3 is CASSSQRTSGSHTQYF. Written as DNA, the CDR3 is TGCGCCAGCAGCTCCCAAAGGACTAGCGGGAGTCATACGCAGTATTTT.

This clone was recorded once. This chain links TRBV9 with TRBJ2-4; D is perhaps TRBD1 (5 bases). The V and J ends lost 0 bases and 7 bases respectively, with 14 bases between them. Per the germline V gene, CDR1 is SGDLS and CDR2 is YYNGEE. The CDR3 length is 15 residues. The CDR3 DNA follows: TGTGCCAGCAGCGTAGATACAGGAGCGAGTAACATTCAGTACTTC. Protein sequence: CASSVDTGASNIQYF. Complete variable domain (other parts from reference TRBV9 and TRBJ2-4): DSGVTQTPKHLITATGQRVTLRCSPRSGDLSVYWYQQSLDQGLQFLIQYYNGEERAKGNILERFSAQQFPDLHSELNLSSLELGDSALYFCASSVDTGASNIQYFGAGTRLSVL.

The gene calls are TRBV6-6 and TRBJ2-7, with D uncertain. Germline CDR1 and CDR2: MNHNY and SVGAGI (reference sequence). Trimming took 6 bases from V and 2 from J, leaving 8 bases between them. CDR3 size: 12 residues. The CDR3 here is CASSRTPYEQYF. DNA of the CDR3: TGTGCCAGCAGCCGCACACCCTACGAGCAGTACTTC.